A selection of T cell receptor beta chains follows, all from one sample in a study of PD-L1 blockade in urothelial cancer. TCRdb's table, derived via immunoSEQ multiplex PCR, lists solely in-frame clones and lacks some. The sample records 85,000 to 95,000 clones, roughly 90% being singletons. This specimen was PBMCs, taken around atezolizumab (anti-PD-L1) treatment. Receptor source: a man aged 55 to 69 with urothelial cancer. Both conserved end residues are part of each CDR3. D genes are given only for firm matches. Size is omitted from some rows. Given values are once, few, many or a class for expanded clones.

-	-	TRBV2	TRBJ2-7	TGTGCCAGCAGCCTCTCGGCGGGGCAGTACTTC	CASSLSAGQYF
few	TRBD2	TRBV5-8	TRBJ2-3	TGTGCCAGCAGTCTAGGTAGCGGGAGCACAGATACGCAGTATTTT	CASSLGSGSTDTQYF
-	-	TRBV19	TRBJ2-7	TGTGCCAGTAGTGCGGGGCCTGGGGACTACGAGCAGTACTTC	CASSAGPGDYEQYF
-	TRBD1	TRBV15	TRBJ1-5	TGTGCCACCAGCAGAGAACCACAGGGGGGAATTCAGCCCCAGCATTTT	CATSREPQGGIQPQHF
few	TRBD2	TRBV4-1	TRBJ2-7	TGTGCCAGCAGCCAAGAGGCTAGCGGGGGGTCCTACGAGCAGTACTTC	CASSQEASGGSYEQYF
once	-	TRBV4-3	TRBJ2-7	TGCGCCAGCAGCCAAGAAGGACTACAGATTTACGAGCAGTACTTC	CASSQEGLQIYEQYF
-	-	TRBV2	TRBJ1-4	TGTGCCAGCAGCCTGTCGAGGGGGAATGAAAAACTGTTTTTT	CASSLSRGNEKLFF
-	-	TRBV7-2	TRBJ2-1	TGTGCCAGCAGCCCTACCGGGAGCAATAAGCAGTTCTTC	CASSPTGSNKQFF
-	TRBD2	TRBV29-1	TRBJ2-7	TGCAGCATCGAGACTAGCGGGAGTTTATACGAGCAGTACTTC	CSIETSGSLYEQYF
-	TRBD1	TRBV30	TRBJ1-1	TGTGCCTGGAGCGACAGGGAGAACACTGAAGCTTTCTTT	CAWSDRENTEAFF
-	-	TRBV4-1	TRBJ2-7	TGCGCCAGCAGCCTCGCGACTTCCTCCTACGAGCAGTACTTC	CASSLATSSYEQYF
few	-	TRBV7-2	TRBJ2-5	TGTGCCAGCCTCCCGAGCGTCCAAGAGACCCAGTACTTC	CASLPSVQETQYF
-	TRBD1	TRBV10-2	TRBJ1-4	TGCGCCAGCAGGGGGGGACAGGGAGCGGCGGAAAAACTGTTTTTT	CASRGGQGAAEKLFF
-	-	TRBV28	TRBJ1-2	TGTGCCAGCAGTTTGGGAGGGATGGGCTATGGCTACACCTTC	CASSLGGMGYGYTF
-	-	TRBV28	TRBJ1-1	TGTGCCAGCAGTTTAAGGCTCGGAGTGTCTATAACTTTCTTT	CASSLRLGVSITFF
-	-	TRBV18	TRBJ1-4	TGTGCCAGCTCACCTGACAGTTTTAATGAAAAACTGTTTTTT	CASSPDSFNEKLFF
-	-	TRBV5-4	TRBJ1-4	TGTGCCAGCAGCTCCGGACAGAATGAAAAACTGTTTTTT	CASSSGQNEKLFF
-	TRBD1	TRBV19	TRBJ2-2	TGTGCCAGTACCGGACAGGGACTGTGGGTTGGGGAGCTGTTTTTT	CASTGQGLWVGELFF
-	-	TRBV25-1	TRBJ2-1	TGTGCCAGCAGTGACCTAGAGAGCTCCTACAATGAGCAGTTCTTC	CASSDLESSYNEQFF
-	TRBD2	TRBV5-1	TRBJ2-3	TGCGCCAGCAGCTTGGGCAGCGGGGGCGGAGGCACAGATACGCAGTATTTT	CASSLGSGGGGTDTQYF
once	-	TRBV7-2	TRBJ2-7	TGTGCCAGCAGCCGAGACAACTCCTACGAGCAGTACTTC	CASSRDNSYEQYF
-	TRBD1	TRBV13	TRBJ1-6	TGTGCCAGCAGCTTAGCCCTCGGGACAGGGGGCGCGGGTTCACCCCTCCACTTT	CASSLALGTGGAGSPLHF
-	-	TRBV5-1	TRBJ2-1	TGCGCCAGCAGGGAGTTTGTTAGCGTTGGGCGAGAGCAGTTCTTC	CASREFVSVGREQFF
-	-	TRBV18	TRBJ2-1	TGTGCCAGCTCACCGCAGGGTCCCGAATCCTACAATGAGCAGTTCTTC	CASSPQGPESYNEQFF
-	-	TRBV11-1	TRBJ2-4	TGTGCCAGCACCCGCGGAGGAGACGCCAAAAACATTCAGTACTTC	CASTRGGDAKNIQYF
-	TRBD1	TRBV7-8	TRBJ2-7	TGTGCCAGCAGCAGACCGGGACAGGGTTCGGAGCAGTACTTC	CASSRPGQGSEQYF
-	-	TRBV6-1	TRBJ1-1	TGTGCCAGCGAACAAGGGGCCGTAGGGGACACTGAAGCTTTCTTT	CASEQGAVGDTEAFF
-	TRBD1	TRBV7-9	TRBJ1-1	TGTGCCAGCAGCTTCCCGGGACAGGGATCGGTCACTGAAGCTTTCTTT	CASSFPGQGSVTEAFF
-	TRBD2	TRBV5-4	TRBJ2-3	TGTGCCAGCAGCCGACGCCCAAGCGGGAGCGGCACAGATACGCAGTATTTT	CASSRRPSGSGTDTQYF
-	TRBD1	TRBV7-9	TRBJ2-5	TGTGCCAGCAGAAGGACAGGGGATGGAGAGACCCAGTACTTC	CASRRTGDGETQYF
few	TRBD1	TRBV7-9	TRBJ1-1	TGTGCCAGCAGCGCACGGGACAGCGTTATCACTGAAGCTTTCTTT	CASSARDSVITEAFF
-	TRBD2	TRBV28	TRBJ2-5	TGTGCCAGCAGTTTGGGGGGGGGTCGGGGCGAGACCCAGTACTTC	CASSLGGGRGETQYF
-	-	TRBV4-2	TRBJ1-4	TGTGCCAGCAGCCAAGGGACTACAGGAGTTAATGAAAAACTGTTTTTT	CASSQGTTGVNEKLFF
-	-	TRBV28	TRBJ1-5	TGTGCCACCCGGAGGAACGGAGGCAATCAGCCCCAGCATTTT	CATRRNGGNQPQHF
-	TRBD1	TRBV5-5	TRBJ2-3	TGTGCCAGCAGCCGAACCCCGGACAGGGATGGGACAGATACGCAGTATTTT	CASSRTPDRDGTDTQYF
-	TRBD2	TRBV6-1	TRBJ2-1	TGTGCCAGCAGCCCCGGACTAGCGGGGGAGCGAGAGCAGTTCTTC	CASSPGLAGEREQFF
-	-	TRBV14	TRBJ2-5	TGTGCCAGCAGCCACCGGGAGACCCAGTACTTC	CASSHRETQYF
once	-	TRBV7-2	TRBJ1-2	TGTGCCAGCAGCTTGGGTCAACTAGATGGCTACACCTTC	CASSLGQLDGYTF
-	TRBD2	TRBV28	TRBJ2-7	TGTGCCAGCAGTTTCCCTAGCGGGTCCTTGAGTGAGCAGTACTTC	CASSFPSGSLSEQYF
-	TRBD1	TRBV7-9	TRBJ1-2	TGTGCCAGCAGCCTGAGACAGGGCGTCGTGGGTGGCTACACCTTC	CASSLRQGVVGGYTF
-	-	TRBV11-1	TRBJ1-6	TGTGCCAGCAGGCCTGCGGACAGCTGGAATTCACCCCTCCACTTT	CASRPADSWNSPLHF
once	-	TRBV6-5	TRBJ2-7	TGTGCCAGCAGTTACTCGTCCGCAGACTTCTACGAGCAGTACTTC	CASSYSSADFYEQYF
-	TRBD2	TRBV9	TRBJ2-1	TGTGCCAGCAGCTCAAGAGGGACTAGCGGGCATGAGCAGTTCTTC	CASSSRGTSGHEQFF
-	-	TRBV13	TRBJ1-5	TGTGCCAGCAGCTTTAGGAACAGGGATAATAATCAGCCCCAGCATTTT	CASSFRNRDNNQPQHF
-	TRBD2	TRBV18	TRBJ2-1	TGTGCCAGCTCACTGGCTACCCCGGGACTAGCAAATGAGCAGTTCTTC	CASSLATPGLANEQFF
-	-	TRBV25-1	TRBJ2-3	TGTGCCAGCAGTGACGGTGCTTCAGATACGCAGTATTTT	CASSDGASDTQYF
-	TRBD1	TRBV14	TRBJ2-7	TGTGCCAGCAGCAAATCGACAGGGAACGAGCAGTACTTC	CASSKSTGNEQYF
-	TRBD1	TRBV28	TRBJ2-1	TGTGCCAGCGGAAAACAGGGGGCCATCAGGAACAATGAGCAGTTCTTC	CASGKQGAIRNNEQFF
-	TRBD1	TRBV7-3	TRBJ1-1	TGTGCCAGCAGACAGGGGCTCGGGGCTTTCTTT	CASRQGLGAFF
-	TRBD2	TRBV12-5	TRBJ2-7	TGTGCTAGTGCCCTCACAAAGGGAGGGGCCTACGAGCAGTACTTC	CASALTKGGAYEQYF
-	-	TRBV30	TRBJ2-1	TGTGCCTGGAGTTTTAGTCTTGGTGAGCAGTTCTTC	CAWSFSLGEQFF
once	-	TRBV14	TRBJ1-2	TGTGCCAGCAGCCAAGAATACGGGGGAGCGGGCTACACCTTC	CASSQEYGGAGYTF
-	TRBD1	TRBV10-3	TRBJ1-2	TGTGCCATCAGTGACCGGACAGGGTCTATTGGCTACACCTTC	CAISDRTGSIGYTF
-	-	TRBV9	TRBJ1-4	TGTGCCAGCAGCGTAGACCAGGGGCGTGAAAAACTGTTTTTT	CASSVDQGREKLFF
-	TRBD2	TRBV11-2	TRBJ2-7	TGTGCCAGCAGCGCACCGGGACTAGCGACCTACGAGCAGTACTTC	CASSAPGLATYEQYF
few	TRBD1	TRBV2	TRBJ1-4	TGTGCCAGCAGGGGGACAGGGATCCAGGAAAAACTGTTTTTT	CASRGTGIQEKLFF
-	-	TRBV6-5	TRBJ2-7	TGTGCCAGCAGGGAGGGTGTTGGAGAGCAGTACTTC	CASREGVGEQYF
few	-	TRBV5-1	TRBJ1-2	TGCGCCAGCAGCCCCCGGGACTTTCCGTCCCCGGGCTATGGCTACACCTTC	CASSPRDFPSPGYGYTF